This section outlines one T cell receptor beta chain sequence together with its context. What it binds is unknown. The sample belongs to a study of PD-1 blockade in classical Hodgkin lymphoma. Study-level points and caveats: Reported findings placed baseline TCR diversity lower in newly diagnosed patients (compared with healthy donors).

Sequencing used immunoSEQ multiplex PCR; TCRdb keeps in-frame clones, though not all of them. The sample consists of some 100,000 clones, 80% to 95% of them appearing once. Each of the patients experienced relapse following autologous stem cell transplantation, and their brentuximab vedotin exposure differed. Complete response, partial response or progressive disease constituted the best response categories observed. This receptor was taken from a human donor with classical Hodgkin lymphoma. The sequences come from peripheral blood mononuclear cells (PBMCs), collected at baseline.

The CDR3 sequence: CASSIWGNTEAFF. In nucleotides, the CDR3 is TGTGCCAGTAGTATATGGGGGAACACTGAAGCTTTCTTT. The chain uses TRBV19 and TRBJ1-1; the D is unclear. CDR1 is LNHDA and CDR2 is SQIVND in the germline V gene (reference sequence). Trimming removed 2 bases at V and 1 base at J, with 5 bases between. This CDR3 is 13 amino acids long.